This T cell receptor beta chain was captured by sequencing in a study of shared clonotypes between healthy human individuals. The study, taken as a whole, reports: Relative to clonotypes present in all four donors, those not shared had lower generation probabilities. Limited genetic and exposure-history diversity came from having few donors.

Terminally differentiated effector memory CD45RA+ cells were left out of the naive CD8 fraction, which was CD45RO-negative and positively selected for CCR7. With regard to this clone: Its antigen is currently unknown. Other DNA sequences from this sample encode an identical CDR3 as well.

Germline CDR1 is SEHNR and CDR2 is FQNEAQ (reference sequence). Trimming removed 2 bases from V and 0 bases from J, with 11 bases in between. The CDR3 has 16 amino acids. Here immunoSEQ multiplex PCR was the method, and the copy in TCRdb shows in-frame clones only, minus some. The sample has about 2.1 million clones, over 85% seen once. Material for sequencing was naive CD8+ T cells from PBMCs. The clonotype originates from a man aged 18 to 29 in good health. Some clones in this sample may be carry-over from other donors' samples. The chain recombines TRBV7-9 with TRBJ2-1; D is unclear. CDR3 sequence: CASSLYRGSSYNEQFF. The DNA for the CDR3 is TGTGCCAGCAGCTTATATCGCGGTAGCTCCTACAATGAGCAGTTCTTC.